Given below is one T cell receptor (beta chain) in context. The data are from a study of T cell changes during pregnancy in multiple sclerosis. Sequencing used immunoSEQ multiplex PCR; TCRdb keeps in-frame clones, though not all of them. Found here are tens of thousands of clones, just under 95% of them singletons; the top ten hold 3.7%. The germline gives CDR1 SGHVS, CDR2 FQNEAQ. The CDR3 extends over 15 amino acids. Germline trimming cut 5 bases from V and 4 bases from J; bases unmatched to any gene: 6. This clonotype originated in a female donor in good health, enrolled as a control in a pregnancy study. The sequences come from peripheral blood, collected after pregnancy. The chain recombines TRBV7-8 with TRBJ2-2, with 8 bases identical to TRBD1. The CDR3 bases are TGTGCCAGCAGCCGTGGACAGGGACTCACCGGGGAGCTGTTTTTT. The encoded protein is CASSRGQGLTGELFF.